The next 19 T cell receptor beta chains were all read from a single sample in a study of blood T cells in healthy people across ages. It was with a sample-barcoded 5' primer and a J-beta primer mix that a second PCR of roughly 7 to 12 cycles was run. TCRdb redid the calling of the 5' RACE reads with MiXCR, one entry per CDR3 protein. Among hundreds of thousands of distinct CDR3 sequences listed, approximately 30% were seen once. Sequenced sample: blood. The source is a woman at least 80 years old in good health.

This clonotype showed up many times. CDR3 DNA: TGCAGTGCTATACAGGACCAAACAGATACGCAGTATTTT. This codes for CSAIQDQTDTQYF. This chain connects TRBV20-1 to TRBJ2-3; TRBD1 might be the D (5 bases). V was cut by 4 bases and J by 3 bases, with 11 bases left in between. This CDR3 is built from 13 residues. Germline CDR1 is DFQATT and CDR2 is SNEGSKA (reference sequence).

The rearrangement links TRBV25-1 to TRBJ2-2; D might be TRBD2 (6 bases). CDR1 is MGHDK and CDR2 is SYGVNS in the germline V gene. V gave up 1 base and J gave up 5 bases, with 11 bases separating them. The CDR3 has 15 amino acids. CDR3 sequence reads: CASSESGAGTGELFF. Here the CDR3 DNA reads TGTGCCAGCAGTGAATCTGGGGCGGGAACCGGGGAGCTGTTTTTT.

This clonotype has a count of ten or more. The V call is TRBV6-2 or TRBV6-3, the J call TRBJ1-2; no clear D gene. Germline V CDR1 and CDR2: MNHEY, SVGEGT. Trimming removed 10 bases from V and 1 base from J, with 10 bases in between. The CDR3 sequence is 12 residues long. CDR3 sequence: CATISGNYGYTF. DNA for the CDR3: TGTGCCACCATTAGTGGTAACTATGGCTACACCTTC.

This rearrangement joins TRBV11-2 to TRBJ2-1; possibly TRBD2 for D (5 bases). V was shortened by 5 bases and J by 10 bases, with 18 bases between the two germline ends. This CDR3 spans 14 amino acids. The V gene's germline CDR1 is SGHAT and CDR2 FQNNGV. CDR3 nucleotides: TGTGCCAGCAGCCCGAGGGTAGGCGCTAACGAGCAGTTCTTC. It codes for CASSPRVGANEQFF. The whole variable domain, filled in from reference TRBV11-2 and TRBJ2-1, reads EAGVAQSPRYKIIEKRQSVAFWCNPISGHATLYWYQQILGQGPKLLIQFQNNGVVDDSQLPKDRFSAERLKGVDSTLKIQPAKLEDSAVYLCASSPRVGANEQFFGPGTRLTVL.

The CDR3 coding sequence is TGTGCCAGCAGTTCCCGTCCCGGCGGCTATGGCTACACCTTC. Amino acid sequence: CASSSRPGGYGYTF. The rearrangement links TRBV28 to TRBJ1-2; D is uncertain. V was pared by 4 bases and J by 4 bases, with 13 bases between. Germline CDR1 and CDR2: MDHEN and SYDVKM. The length of the CDR3 is 14 residues.

The rearrangement joins TRBV18 to TRBJ1-4, with D maybe TRBD1 (5 bases). V was trimmed by 3 bases and J by 0 bases, leaving 14 bases between them. The CDR3 is 17 amino acids. Per germline, CDR1 KGHSH and CDR2 LQKENI. CDR3 coding DNA: TGTGCCAGCTCACCCGGGGCAGGGTATGCAACTAATGAAAAACTGTTTTTT. It specifies CASSPGAGYATNEKLFF.

This clonotype came up many times. This chain connects TRBV7-9 to TRBJ1-2; no clear D. Germline V CDR1 and CDR2: SEHNR, FQNEAQ (reference sequence). This CDR3 comprises 12 residues. V lost 5 bases and J 8 bases, leaving 12 bases between the germline ends. CDR3 DNA sequence: TGTGCCAGCAGCCTTGATTTCAGCGGCTACACCTTC. Translation: CASSLDFSGYTF.

This clonotype has ten or more counts. This sequence joins TRBV5-6 and TRBJ2-3, with 14 bases matching TRBD2. CDR3 length equals 19 residues. The ends lost 3 bases at V and 0 bases at J; junction bases unmatched: 9. The germline V gene encodes CDR1 SGHDT and CDR2 YYEEEE. Here the CDR3 reads CASSSSGLAGGRSTDTQYF. CDR3 nucleotides: TGTGCCAGCAGCTCCTCCGGACTAGCGGGGGGCCGGAGCACAGATACGCAGTATTTT.

The sample holds a few counts of this clonotype. The V and J genes are TRBV5-1 and TRBJ2-2; 11 nucleotides agree with TRBD2. Germline CDR1 is SGHRS and CDR2 is YFSETQ. CDR3 length: 20 amino acids. Trimming at V came to 5 bases and at J to 0 bases, leaving 15 bases not matched to a gene. CDR3 sequence: CASSPGASGGHLTNTGELFF. CDR3 coding DNA: TGCGCCAGCAGTCCCGGCGCTAGCGGGGGGCACCTTACGAACACCGGGGAGCTGTTTTTT.

This clonotype occurred many times. The germline gene is not matched at one end of the junction; a read error may be the cause. The rearrangement joins TRBV12-3 or TRBV12-4 to TRBJ2-3, with 10 bases that match TRBD1. This CDR3 is built from 16 residues. The CDR3 region has the DNA TGTGCCAGCAGCTTAGGACAGGGGGTTAGCACAGATACGCAGTATTTT. Protein sequence: CASSLGQGVSTDTQYF.

This clonotype was recorded a few times. This chain uses TRBV20-1 with TRBJ1-1; the D gene is possibly TRBD1 (6 bases). Trimming stripped 5 bases from V and 3 bases from J, with 13 bases between. The CDR3 consists of 13 residues. Germline loops: CDR1 DFQATT, CDR2 SNEGSKA (reference sequence). The CDR3 region is CSALGQFYTEAFF. The CDR3 DNA sequence: TGCAGTGCTCTCGGACAGTTCTACACTGAAGCTTTCTTT.

This clonotype appeared a few times. This sequence joins TRBV20-1 and TRBJ1-1; 7 positions agree with TRBD1. The CDR3 extends over 12 amino acids. J was trimmed by 9 bases and V by 6 bases; bases with no gene match: 10. The V gene's germline CDR1 is DFQATT and CDR2 SNEGSKA (reference sequence). CDR3 residues: CSAQVRQGKAFF. The CDR3 region has the DNA TGCAGTGCCCAGGTCCGACAGGGCAAAGCTTTCTTT.

This clonotype appeared many times. This chain uses TRBV5-1 with TRBJ2-3; D is possibly TRBD1 (5 bases). The CDR3 contains 17 residues. V dropped 0 bases and J dropped 0 bases, with 14 bases sitting between them. Germline V CDR1 and CDR2: SGHRS, YFSETQ. The CDR3 sequence: CASSLERQRTSTDTQYF. The CDR3 coding sequence is TGCGCCAGCAGCTTGGAGAGACAGAGAACTAGCACAGATACGCAGTATTTT. Supplemented by reference TRBV5-1 and TRBJ2-3, the full variable domain reads KAGVTQTPRYLIKTRGQQVTLSCSPISGHRSVSWYQQTPGQGLQFLFEYFSETQRNKGNFPGRFSGRQFSNSRSEMNVSTLELGDSALYLCASSLERQRTSTDTQYFGPGTRLTVL.

The chain links TRBV7-2 to TRBJ2-5; TRBD1 matches at 7 bases. From germline, CDR1 is SGHTA and CDR2 FQGNSA. The CDR3 consists of 14 residues. With 3 bases clipped from V and 4 bases from J, the junction kept 5 bases outside the gene matches. CDR3: CASSLTGIGETQYF. In DNA form, the CDR3 reads TGTGCCAGCAGCTTGACAGGGATAGGAGAGACCCAGTACTTC.

With respect to this clonotype: A much larger clone lies a single base off, so this may be a read error. The genes are TRBV10-3 and TRBJ2-7; TRBD1 aligns across 7 bases. The germline gives CDR1 ENHRY, CDR2 SYGVKD. This CDR3 is built from 13 residues. CDR3 region: CAIRGQLSYGQYF. Written as DNA, the CDR3 is TGTGCCATCAGGGGACAGTTATCCTACGGGCAGTACTTC.

The chain is built from TRBV9 and TRBJ1-1, with 7 bases matching TRBD1. The CDR3 consists of 14 residues. CDR1 and CDR2 (germline): SGDLS, YYNGEE. V shed 0 bases, J shed 4 bases, and the junction held 3 bases outside the gene matches. Here the CDR3 reads CASSVADRVTEAFF. CDR3 bases: TGTGCCAGCAGCGTAGCCGACAGGGTCACTGAAGCTTTCTTT. The full variable domain, its missing parts supplied by reference TRBV9 and TRBJ1-1, is DSGVTQTPKHLITATGQRVTLRCSPRSGDLSVYWYQQSLDQGLQFLIQYYNGEERAKGNILERFSAQQFPDLHSELNLSSLELGDSALYFCASSVADRVTEAFFGQGTRLTVV.

V and J are TRBV7-9 and TRBJ1-1, with D unclear. V lost 5 bases and J lost 0, with 13 bases in between. The CDR3 is 15 residues long. In germline, CDR1 is SEHNR, CDR2 FQNEAQ (reference sequence). CDR3 loop: CASSLNWELNTEAFF. The CDR3 nucleotides are TGTGCCAGCAGCCTCAACTGGGAACTGAACACTGAAGCTTTCTTT.

This clonotype was picked up many times. The rearrangement links TRBV7-3 to TRBJ1-2; 7 nucleotides match TRBD1. The CDR3 consists of 12 residues. The germline V gene encodes CDR1 SGHTA and CDR2 FQGTGA. Trimming cost V 4 bases and J 8 bases; bases outside gene matches: 4. The CDR3 nucleotides read TGTGCCAGCAGCTGGGACAGAAAAGGCTACACCTTC. This gives the protein CASSWDRKGYTF.

There are many counts of this clonotype. This rearrangement joins TRBV5-6 to TRBJ1-2, with 12 bases identical to TRBD1. Germline V gene sequence: CDR1 SGHDT, CDR2 YYEEEE. V was pared by 4 bases and J by 4 bases, with 8 bases of the junction left unmatched. The CDR3 sequence is 16 residues long. This CDR3 reads CASSVGTGGSSYGYTF. CDR3 sequence (DNA): TGTGCCAGCAGCGTTGGGACAGGGGGCTCTAGCTATGGCTACACCTTC.